The clone carrying this TCR beta chain was recorded only once. Its target is not known. The source of the sample is a study of T cell responses to AZD1222 COVID-19 vaccine. There are 16 residues in the CDR3. The germline V gene has CDR1 LGHNA and CDR2 YSLEER. The V segment lost 0 bases and the J segment 1 base; nucleotides outside the gene matches: 2. The protocol was immunoSEQ multiplex PCR, while the TCRdb copy is restricted to in-frame clones and leaves out a portion. The data show 80,000 or so clones, more than 90% seen once. Notes on the study in general: An increase in Spike-specific TCR breadth and depth was observed after two AZD1222 doses. Only a handful of AZD1222 recipients were seropositive at baseline. Only after the peak T cell response were repertoires sampled. Females outnumbered males among donors, who were mostly white British; clonal diversity was possibly underestimated.

The chain uses TRBV4-3 and TRBJ2-3; 9 nucleotides match TRBD2. The material sequenced was peripheral blood, taken on day 0 of AZD1222 vaccination. The receptor's source is an adult in good health. As DNA, the CDR3 is TGCGCCAGCAGCCAAGACCCTAGCGGGGGCACAGATACGCAGTATTTT. Protein: CASSQDPSGGTDTQYF.